This T cell receptor beta chain comes out of a study of T cell repertoires in cytomegalovirus infection (dated by TCRdb to about 2019). Context from the whole study: The HLA type of each donor mattered for the analysis, because public TCR beta signatures pointed to carriage of CMV infection along with the matching HLA type. Overall study results and their limits: The ex vivo response was dominated by HLA-C-restricted CMV-specific TCR beta clonotypes, which also provided the single most frequent clonotype in two of eight donors. In both this cohort and an independent roughly 350-donor cohort, the cumulative frequency of public TCR beta family members distinguished carriers of CMV infection plus the relevant HLA type.

The data were produced on an Illumina HiSeq 1500. TCRdb applied fastp at Q25 and MiXCR to the public reads, then kept only in-frame beta chains. Every distinct CDR3 protein forms one entry, paired with its most common genes and DNA. Counted in this sample were around 280,000 distinct CDR3 sequences; about 9.2% of them appeared once. The ten largest clones add up to about 2.3% of the sample. The sample holds many counts of this clonotype. Its antigen is still unknown. No per-base quality is available; no much larger clone lies one base away. The germline V and J ends show losses of 7 bases and 4 bases respectively, and no gene match explains 4 bases of the junction. For CDR1 and CDR2, the germline V gene lists MDHEN and SYDVKM. From the cysteine through the phenylalanine, the CDR3 covers 13 amino acids. Solely the CDR3 DNA is kept, with 39 bases framed from the first base.

The sequence came from a human donor in good health (CMV status not recorded). Some clones in this sample may be carry-over from other donors' samples. Sample: PBMCs. This chain joins TRBV28 to TRBJ1-5; the central 7 bases match TRBD1. The CDR3 protein sequence reads: CASIGDRNQPQHF. The DNA sequence follows: TGTGCCAGCATCGGGGACAGAAATCAGCCCCAGCATTTT.